This T cell receptor (beta chain) was sequenced during a study of blood T cell repertoires in COVID-19 (TCRdb year 2020). A note on the overall study: Samples from collaborators originated in the United States, Italy and Spain and spanned both the acute and convalescent phases of COVID-19. The prospective study material was composed of cDNA or gDNA derived from T cells, B-cell-depleted T cells, or PBMCs. A de-identified subject ID, COVID-19 status, age in years and sex were almost always included in the sample metadata. The repertoires were released in a freely available public database meant as a resource for research on the immune response to SARS-CoV-2. Deeply sampled blood TCRbeta repertoires from subjects exposed to, actively infected with, or recovered from COVID-19 were included in the dataset. Where available, HLA class I and class II types were taken from metadata supplied by the sample provider and were not determined by assay-based typing. Samples came from the ongoing ImmuneRACE study (first 160 participants) plus 1,254 subjects from 6 global collaborators.

A note on this clone: It lacks a known antigen. No much larger clone exists at a distance of one base, and base qualities are not known.

TCRbeta CDR3 regions were amplified from genomic DNA by means of the immunoSEQ Assay, a bias-controlled multiplex PCR. Per the authors' processing: The number of nucleated cells in each sample was estimated from the amplification of reference gene primers within the assay. To quantify the absolute abundance of each unique TCRbeta CDR3 rearrangement, sequence reads were collapsed and filtered. For each sample, productive Simpson clonality was calculated as the square root of Simpson's diversity index across productive rearrangements. Held by TCRdb, this immuneACCESS table contains in-frame sequences only and omits some clones. Under half of the omission traces to an unresolved V gene where checked; the cause of the rest is unknown. From that table come the V and J calls and clone size; the DNA was used to work out D and trimming. The sample profile shows about 160,000 clones; over 80% of them were found once. The top ten constitute roughly 9.5% of the sample.

Each collaborating institution followed its own protocols to collect whole blood in K2EDTA tubes. Collaborator samples were shipped for TCRbeta analysis as frozen whole blood, isolated PBMCs, or DNA extracted from either sample type. From cysteine to phenylalanine, the CDR3 is 14 amino acids long. Only CDR3 DNA is held: 42 bases, read in frame from base 1. V is clipped by 4 bases and J by 3 bases, and the sequence between their germline boundaries is 9 bases long. CDR1 and CDR2, looked up from the germline V gene (reference sequence), are LGHDT and YNNKEL. What the work shows at the level of the full study, not this receptor alone: The quantity of clinical and demographic metadata differed by source and by participant and was supplied without curation.

The rearrangement joined TRBV3-1 (or the pseudogene TRBV3-2) to TRBJ1-4; the D segment cannot be called with confidence. The sequenced sample consisted of peripheral blood. The TCR originated in a woman of 80 years or more with active or convalescent COVID-19. The CDR3 protein is CASSPDRANEKLFF. The nucleotide sequence reads TGTGCCAGCAGCCCTGATCGGGCTAATGAAAAACTGTTTTTT.